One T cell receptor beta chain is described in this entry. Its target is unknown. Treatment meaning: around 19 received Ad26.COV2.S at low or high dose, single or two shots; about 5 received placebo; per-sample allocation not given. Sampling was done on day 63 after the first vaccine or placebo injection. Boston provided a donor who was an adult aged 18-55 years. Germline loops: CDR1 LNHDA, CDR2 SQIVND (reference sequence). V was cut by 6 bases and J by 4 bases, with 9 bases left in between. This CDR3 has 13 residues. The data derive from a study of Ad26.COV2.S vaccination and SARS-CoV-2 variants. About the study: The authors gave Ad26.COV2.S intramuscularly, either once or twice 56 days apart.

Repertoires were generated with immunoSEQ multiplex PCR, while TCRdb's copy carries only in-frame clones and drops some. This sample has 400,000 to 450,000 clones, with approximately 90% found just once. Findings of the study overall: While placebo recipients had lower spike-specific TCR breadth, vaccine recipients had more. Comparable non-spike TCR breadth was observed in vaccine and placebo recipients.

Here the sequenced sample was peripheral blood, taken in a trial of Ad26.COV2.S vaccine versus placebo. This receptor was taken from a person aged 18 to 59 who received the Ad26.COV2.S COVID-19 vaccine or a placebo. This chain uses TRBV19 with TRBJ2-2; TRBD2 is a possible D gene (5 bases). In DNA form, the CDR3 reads TGTGCCAGTAGCCCGGGGTCCACCGGGGAGCTGTTTTTT. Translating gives CASSPGSTGELFF.